One sample yielded the 15 T cell receptor beta chains listed below, sequenced in a study of T cells in Graves' hyperthyroidism and ophthalmopathy. Amplified TCR beta CDR3 regions came from RNA transcripts. With the HTBI primer set, the TCR CDR3 went through a first round of RT-PCR. One entry per CDR3 protein results from TCRdb running MiXCR on the multiplex PCR reads. In the table there are a few hundred thousand distinct CDR3 sequences, just under 25% of which are singletons. Sequencing used blood. These receptors were collected from a middle-aged man with Graves' hyperthyroidism.

V is TRBV11-2 and J is TRBJ1-4; 11 bases fit TRBD1. Germline lookup yields CDR1 SGHAT and CDR2 FQNNGV. The trim removed 6 bases at V and 11 bases at J, leaving 11 bases unmatched. This CDR3 is built from 15 residues. This CDR3 reads CASRAGTGGRDKLFF. CDR3 sequence (DNA): TGTGCCAGCAGGGCCGGGACAGGGGGTCGGGATAAACTGTTTTTT.

The rearrangement links TRBV2 to TRBJ2-6; D not resolved. The length of the CDR3 is 15 residues. V was clipped by 8 bases and J by 0 bases, with 11 bases between them. Germline CDR1 reads SNHLY; CDR2 reads FYNNEI. CDR3 amino acids: CASRRILSGANVLTF. The CDR3 DNA reads TGTGCCAGCCGACGGATCCTCTCTGGGGCCAACGTCCTGACTTTC. Full variable domain (outside the CDR3, taken from reference TRBV2 and TRBJ2-6): EPEVTQTPSHQVTQMGQEVILRCVPISNHLYFYWYRQILGQKVEFLVSFYNNEISEKSEIFDDQFSVERPDGSNFTLKIRSTKLEDSAMYFCASRRILSGANVLTFGAGSRLTVL.

This clonotype appeared a few times. The rearrangement links TRBV29-1 to TRBJ2-1; D possibly corresponds to TRBD2 (5 bases). V lost 1 base, J lost 8 bases, and 12 bases lay in between. This CDR3 contains 13 residues. CDR1 SQVTM and CDR2 ANQGSEA come from the germline V gene. The CDR3 reads CSVEVGVGYEQFF. Written as DNA, the CDR3 is TGCAGCGTTGAAGTGGGAGTTGGGTATGAGCAGTTCTTC.

The chain carries TRBV10-3 and TRBJ1-2; D is unresolved. The V gene's germline CDR1 is ENHRY and CDR2 SYGVKD. The CDR3 is 13 amino acids. V lost 0 bases to trimming and J lost 7 bases, with 9 bases between them. CDR3 sequence (DNA): TGTGCCATCAGTGAGTCACCCGTGGGTGGCTACACCTTC. Translating gives CAISESPVGGYTF.

This clonotype was observed a handful of times. The chain couples TRBV28 to TRBJ1-2; a weak D match, TRBD1 (5 bases). Trimming took 3 bases from V and 5 from J, leaving 16 bases between them. Germline V gene lookup returns CDR1 MDHEN and CDR2 SYDVKM. The CDR3 spans 15 residues. The CDR3 region has the DNA TGTGCCAGCAGTTTGAGTGAGGCAGGGCGGTATGGCTACACCTTC. Amino acid sequence: CASSLSEAGRYGYTF.

This clonotype was seen ten or more times. V gene TRBV3-1 combines with J gene TRBJ1-1; D is unclear. The length of the CDR3 is 11 residues. Germline V gene lookup returns CDR1 LGHDT and CDR2 YNNKEL (reference sequence). The V and J ends lost 4 bases and 8 bases respectively, with 8 bases between them. CDR3 sequence (DNA): TGTGCCAGCAGCCTCCATCGGGAAGCTTTCTTT. It encodes CASSLHREAFF.

This clonotype was found many times. For the CDR3, the DNA is TGTGCCAGCAGTTACGCAGGGATTGGCTCCTACGAGCAGTACTTC. This sequence encodes CASSYAGIGSYEQYF. The chain has TRBV6-5 and TRBJ2-7, with D tentatively TRBD1 (5 bases). Trimming took 2 bases from V and 0 from J, leaving 11 bases between them. This CDR3 spans 15 amino acids. From germline, CDR1 is MNHEY and CDR2 SVGAGI.

This rearrangement joins TRBV27 to TRBJ2-7, with 7 bases that match TRBD2. Germline V CDR1 and CDR2: MNHEY, SMNVEV (reference sequence). This CDR3 spans 16 amino acids. Germline trimming cut 2 bases from V and 5 bases from J; bases unmatched to any gene: 12. The CDR3 nucleotides read TGTGCCAGCAGTTTAAGTTTCGGGGGGTGGGAAGACGAGCAGTACTTC. It specifies CASSLSFGGWEDEQYF.

The chain carries TRBV19 and TRBJ2-1; 7 nucleotides line up with TRBD2. V lost 3 bases, J lost 9 bases, and 11 bases stayed unmatched. CDR3 size: 15 residues. Germline loops: CDR1 LNHDA, CDR2 SQIVND (reference sequence). CDR3 coding DNA: TGTGCCAGTAGTATCAGATGGACTAGTGGGGGTGAGCAGTTCTTC. It yields the protein CASSIRWTSGGEQFF.

CDR3 in amino acids: CASRDQGGSETQYF. CDR3 DNA sequence: TGTGCCAGCCGGGACCAAGGGGGGTCAGAGACCCAGTACTTC. The chain couples TRBV7-3 to TRBJ2-5, with D tentatively TRBD1 or TRBD2 (6 bases each). The V gene lost 8 bases and the J gene lost 4 bases, with 17 bases spanning the gap. CDR1 is SGHTA and CDR2 is FQGTGA in the germline V gene. This CDR3 spans 14 amino acids.

J is TRBJ1-2 and V is TRBV20-1; 9 bases are shared with TRBD1. CDR3 length: 14 residues. The germline gives CDR1 DFQATT, CDR2 SNEGSKA (reference sequence). Germline trimming cut 6 bases from V and 2 bases from J; bases unmatched to any gene: 7. The CDR3 reads CSALPGQGNYGYTF. CDR3 sequence (DNA): TGCAGTGCCCTCCCCGGACAGGGGAACTATGGCTACACCTTC.

This clonotype has ten or more counts. The genes are TRBV18 and TRBJ2-5; the match to TRBD2 covers 7 bases. This CDR3 contains 15 residues. The V gene's germline CDR1 is KGHSH and CDR2 LQKENI. V gave up 3 bases and J gave up 5 bases; unmatched junction bases: 9. The CDR3 loop is CASSPSGLGWETQYF. The CDR3 region has the DNA TGTGCCAGCTCACCCTCTGGACTAGGATGGGAGACCCAGTACTTC.

The V and J genes are TRBV27 and TRBJ2-1, with 8 bases identical to TRBD2. V shed 4 bases and J 6 bases; nucleotides not matched to a gene: 8. CDR1 MNHEY and CDR2 SMNVEV come from the germline V gene (reference sequence). The CDR3 runs to 15 residues. The CDR3 region has the DNA TGTGCCAGCAGTTATGCCGCGGGGGGCCTCAATGAGCAGTTCTTC. Its protein product is CASSYAAGGLNEQFF.

This clonotype was detected ten times or more. CDR3: CASSLEWTTLGDTQYF. CDR3 coding DNA: TGTGCCAGCAGCTTGGAATGGACCACCCTGGGGGATACGCAGTATTTT. The V gene is TRBV5-5, the J gene TRBJ2-3; no clear D gene. From germline, CDR1 is SGHKS and CDR2 YYEKEE (reference sequence). V was clipped by 0 bases and J by 6 bases, with 17 bases between them. This CDR3 has 16 amino acids.

As regards this clonotype: Being one base from a much bigger clone, this may be a read error. The CDR3 sequence: CASSLRQGHGEALF. In DNA form, the CDR3 reads TGTGCCAGCAGTTTACGGCAGGGTCACGGTGAAGCTCTCTTT. The J gene is TRBJ1-1, the V gene TRBV12-3 or TRBV12-4; D might be TRBD1 (5 bases). This CDR3 spans 14 amino acids.